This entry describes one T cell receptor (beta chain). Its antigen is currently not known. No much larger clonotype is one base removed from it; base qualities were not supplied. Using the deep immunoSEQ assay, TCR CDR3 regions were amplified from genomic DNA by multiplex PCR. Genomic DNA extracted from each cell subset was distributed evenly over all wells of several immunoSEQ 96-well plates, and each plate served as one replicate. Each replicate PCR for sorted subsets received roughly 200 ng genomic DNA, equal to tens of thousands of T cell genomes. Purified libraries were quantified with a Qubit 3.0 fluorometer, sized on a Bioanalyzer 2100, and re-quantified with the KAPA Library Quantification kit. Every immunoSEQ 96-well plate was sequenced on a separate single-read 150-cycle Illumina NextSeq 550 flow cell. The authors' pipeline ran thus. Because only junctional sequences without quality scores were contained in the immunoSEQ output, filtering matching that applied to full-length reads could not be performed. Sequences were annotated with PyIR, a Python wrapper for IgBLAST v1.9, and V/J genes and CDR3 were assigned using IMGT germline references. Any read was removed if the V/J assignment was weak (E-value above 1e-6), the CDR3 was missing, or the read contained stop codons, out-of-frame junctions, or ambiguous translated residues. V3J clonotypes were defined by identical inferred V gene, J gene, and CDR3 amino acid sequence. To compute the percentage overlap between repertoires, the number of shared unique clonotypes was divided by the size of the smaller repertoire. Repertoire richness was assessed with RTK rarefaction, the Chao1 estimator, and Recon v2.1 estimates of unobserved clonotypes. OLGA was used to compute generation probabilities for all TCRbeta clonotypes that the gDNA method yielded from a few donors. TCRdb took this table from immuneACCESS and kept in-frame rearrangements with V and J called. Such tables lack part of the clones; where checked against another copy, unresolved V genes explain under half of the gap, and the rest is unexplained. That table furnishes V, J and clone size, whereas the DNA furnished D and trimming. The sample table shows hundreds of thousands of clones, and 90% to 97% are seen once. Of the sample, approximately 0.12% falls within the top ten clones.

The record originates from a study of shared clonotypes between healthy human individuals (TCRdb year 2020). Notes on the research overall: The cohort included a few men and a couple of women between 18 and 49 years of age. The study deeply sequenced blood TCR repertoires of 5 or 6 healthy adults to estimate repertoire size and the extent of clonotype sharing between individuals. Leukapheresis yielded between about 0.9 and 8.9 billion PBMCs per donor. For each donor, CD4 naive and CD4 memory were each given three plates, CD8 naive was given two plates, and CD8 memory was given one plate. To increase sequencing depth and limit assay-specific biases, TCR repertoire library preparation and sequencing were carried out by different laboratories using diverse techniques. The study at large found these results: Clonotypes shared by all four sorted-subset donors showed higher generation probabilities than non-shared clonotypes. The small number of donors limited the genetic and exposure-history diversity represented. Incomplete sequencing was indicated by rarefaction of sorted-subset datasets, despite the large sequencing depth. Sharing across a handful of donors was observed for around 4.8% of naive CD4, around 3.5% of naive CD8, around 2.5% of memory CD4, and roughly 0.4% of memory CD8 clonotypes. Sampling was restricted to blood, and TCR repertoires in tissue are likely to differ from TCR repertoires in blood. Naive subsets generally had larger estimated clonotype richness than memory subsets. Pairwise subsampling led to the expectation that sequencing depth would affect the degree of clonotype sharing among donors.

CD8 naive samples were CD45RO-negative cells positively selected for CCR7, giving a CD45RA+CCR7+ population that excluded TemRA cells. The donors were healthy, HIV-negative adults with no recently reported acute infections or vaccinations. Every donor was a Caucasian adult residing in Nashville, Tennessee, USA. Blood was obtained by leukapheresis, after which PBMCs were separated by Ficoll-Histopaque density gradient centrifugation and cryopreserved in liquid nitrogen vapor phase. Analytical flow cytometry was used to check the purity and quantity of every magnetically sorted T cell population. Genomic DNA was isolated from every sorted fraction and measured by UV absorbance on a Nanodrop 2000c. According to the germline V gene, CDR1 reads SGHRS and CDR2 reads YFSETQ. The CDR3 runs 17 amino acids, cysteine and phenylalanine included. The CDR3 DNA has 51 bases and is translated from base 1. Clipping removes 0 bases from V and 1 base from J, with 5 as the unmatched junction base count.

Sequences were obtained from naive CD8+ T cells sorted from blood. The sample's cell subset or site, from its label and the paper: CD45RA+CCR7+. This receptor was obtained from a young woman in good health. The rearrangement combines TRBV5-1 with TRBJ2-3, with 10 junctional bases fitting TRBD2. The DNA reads TGCGCCAGCAGCTTGGGTACTAGCGGGACACGCACAGATACGCAGTATTTT. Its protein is CASSLGTSGTRTDTQYF. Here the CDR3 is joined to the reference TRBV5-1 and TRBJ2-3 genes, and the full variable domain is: KAGVTQTPRYLIKTRGQQVTLSCSPISGHRSVSWYQQTPGQGLQFLFEYFSETQRNKGNFPGRFSGRQFSNSRSEMNVSTLELGDSALYLCASSLGTSGTRTDTQYFGPGTRLTVL.